This is a list of T cell receptor beta chains from one sample in a study of blood T cell repertoires in COVID-19. Data came from immunoSEQ multiplex PCR; TCRdb stores just in-frame clones and leaves some out. Of approximately 170,000 clones in the sample, roughly nine tenths were seen once. What was sequenced was peripheral blood. All receptors derive from a man aged 60-69 years with active or convalescent COVID-19. CDR3s include the opening cysteine and the closing phenylalanine or tryptophan. The D gene is left open where the match is weak. Size tells how often a clone was seen (once, few, many) or the class of an expanded clone, and some rows leave it out.

clone size	J gene	D gene	V gene	CDR3 DNA	CDR3 protein
NA	TRBJ2-1	NA	TRBV27	TGTGCCAGCAGTTTATGGGGGGACAATGAGCAGTTCTTC	CASSLWGDNEQFF
NA	TRBJ1-4	TRBD1	TRBV19	TGTGCCAGTAGTACAACCACAGGGGGCGTTGGGGAAAAACTGTTTTTT	CASSTTTGGVGEKLFF
NA	TRBJ2-6	NA	TRBV28	TGTGCCAGCAGTCTTCGGACAGTAGGGCCTGGGGCCAACGTCCTGACTTTC	CASSLRTVGPGANVLTF
NA	TRBJ2-2	NA	TRBV4-2	TGTGCCAGCAGCCAAGACCCAGGGGTGAACACCGGGGAGCTGTTTTTT	CASSQDPGVNTGELFF
NA	TRBJ2-7	NA	TRBV27	TGTGCCAGCAGTTTAAAAGGGGGCTCCTACGAGCAGTACTTC	CASSLKGGSYEQYF
NA	TRBJ2-5	NA	TRBV7-8	TGTGCCAGCAGCTACGGGATGAGGGAGACCCAGTACTTC	CASSYGMRETQYF
NA	TRBJ1-1	NA	TRBV25-1	TGTGCCAGCATTCCACAGGACAGGAACACTGAAGCTTTCTTT	CASIPQDRNTEAFF
NA	TRBJ2-1	TRBD2	TRBV7-2	TGTGCCAGCAGCTTAACGCGGGGGGGCCGGAACAATGAGCAGTTCTTC	CASSLTRGGRNNEQFF
NA	TRBJ1-5	TRBD1	TRBV3-1/TRBV3-2	TGTGCCAGCAGCGGACAGGGCGGCAATCAGCCCCAGCATTTT	CASSGQGGNQPQHF
NA	TRBJ1-5	TRBD1	TRBV11-2	TGTGCCAGCAGCCCACATACAGGGGTGGGTCAGCCCCAGCATTTT	CASSPHTGVGQPQHF
once	TRBJ2-3	NA	TRBV6-5	TGTGCCAGCAGTTTCTCTCAGGGGCAGGGAACAGATACGCAGTATTTT	CASSFSQGQGTDTQYF
NA	TRBJ2-1	NA	TRBV7-2	TGTGCCAGCAGCTCCTTAGACTACAATGAGCAGTTCTTC	CASSSLDYNEQFF
NA	TRBJ1-4	TRBD1	TRBV5-1	TGCGCCAGCAGCTTGGACAGGGGGAGTGAAAAACTGTTTTTT	CASSLDRGSEKLFF
NA	TRBJ2-7	TRBD1	TRBV7-2	TGTGCCAGCAGCGGACCGGGACAGTCTACCTACGAGCAGTACTTC	CASSGPGQSTYEQYF
NA	TRBJ1-2	TRBD1	TRBV7-9	TGTGCCAGCAGCCTACGAACCGGGACAGGGGGCTATGGCTACACCTTC	CASSLRTGTGGYGYTF
NA	TRBJ1-1	NA	TRBV11-2	TGTGCCAGCAGCTTAGGGTTGGCATTTGAAGCTTTCTTT	CASSLGLAFEAFF
NA	TRBJ2-5	NA	TRBV19	TGTGCCAGTAGTACAATGACAGGACCCCAAGAGACCCAGTACTTC	CASSTMTGPQETQYF
NA	TRBJ1-2	NA	TRBV5-4	TGTGCCAGCAGTACGCCGGGGGGCGCATGGGGCTACACCTTC	CASSTPGGAWGYTF
NA	TRBJ2-5	TRBD1	TRBV5-4	TGTGCCAGCAGCTTGGGGGGGGGACAGGGAGAGACCCAGTACTTC	CASSLGGGQGETQYF
NA	TRBJ1-2	NA	TRBV7-2	TGTGCCAGCAGCTTATGGGGGGACGGATATGGCTACACCTTC	CASSLWGDGYGYTF
NA	TRBJ1-4	NA	TRBV12-3/TRBV12-4	TGTGCCAGCAGTACCGGGACAACGGTGTTTTTT	CASSTGTTVFF
NA	TRBJ2-1	TRBD2	TRBV10-3	TGTGCCATCAGTGAGTCGACTAGCGGGGGGTCCGTAGGGCAGTTCTTC	CAISESTSGGSVGQFF
NA	TRBJ1-5	TRBD1	TRBV19	TGTGCCAGTAGCTCCCCAACTGTCCGACAGGGCGGCCAGCCCCAGCATTTT	CASSSPTVRQGGQPQHF
few	TRBJ2-1	TRBD2	TRBV5-1	TGCGCCAGCAGATTAGCGGGGGGGAACAATGAGCAGTTCTTC	CASRLAGGNNEQFF
NA	TRBJ2-7	NA	TRBV4-2	TGTGCCAGCAGCCAAGATCTAAGCAGCGCCTACGAGCAGTACTTC	CASSQDLSSAYEQYF
NA	TRBJ1-5	NA	TRBV7-2	TGTGCCAGCAGCTTAGAACAGGGATATGGTCAGCCCCAGCATTTT	CASSLEQGYGQPQHF
NA	TRBJ1-4	TRBD1	TRBV11-1	TGTGCCAGCAGCGTAGACAGGGGTGAAAAACTGTTTTTT	CASSVDRGEKLFF
NA	TRBJ1-2	NA	TRBV12-3/TRBV12-4	TGTGCCAGCACCTTTGACAGTTATGGCTACACCTTC	CASTFDSYGYTF
NA	TRBJ2-7	NA	TRBV5-5	TGTGCCAGCAGCTTGCTTGGCTCATCCTTCTCCTACGAGCAGTACTTC	CASSLLGSSFSYEQYF
NA	TRBJ2-3	TRBD1	TRBV3-1/TRBV3-2	TGTGCCAGCAGCCAACAGGGGGAAGATACGCAGTATTTT	CASSQQGEDTQYF
NA	TRBJ1-5	TRBD1	TRBV5-1	TGCGCCAGCAGCGTAGGACAGGGTAAGCCCCAGCATTTT	CASSVGQGKPQHF
NA	TRBJ1-2	NA	TRBV18	TGTGCCAGCTCACCAGACAAATCACCTAACTATGGCTACACCTTC	CASSPDKSPNYGYTF
NA	TRBJ2-7	TRBD2	TRBV2	TGTGCCAGCAGTCCTAGGGGGACTAGCGGATACGAGCAGTACTTC	CASSPRGTSGYEQYF
NA	TRBJ2-7	TRBD2	TRBV7-6	TGTGCCAGCAGCTTAAGGGTAGCGGGAGAGGACGAGCAGTACTTC	CASSLRVAGEDEQYF
NA	TRBJ1-1	NA	TRBV28	TGTGCCAGCAGTCCAAACTGGGAAGCTTTCTTT	CASSPNWEAFF
NA	TRBJ1-1	TRBD1	TRBV7-2	TGTGCCAGCAGCAGGGACAGGGGAAACCCTGAAGCTTTCTTT	CASSRDRGNPEAFF
once	TRBJ2-1	TRBD2	TRBV5-1	TGCGCCAGCAGCAACTCGGGACTAGCGGGGGCCAATGAGCAGTTCTTC	CASSNSGLAGANEQFF
NA	TRBJ1-3	TRBD1	TRBV2	TGTGCCGGCTATACAGGGGGCTCTGGAAACACCATATATTTT	CAGYTGGSGNTIYF
NA	TRBJ2-7	NA	TRBV4-1	TGCGCCAGCAGCCCACGAAGGGGTACGGAGCAGTACTTC	CASSPRRGTEQYF
NA	TRBJ2-1	TRBD2	TRBV7-8	TGTGCCAGCAGACTTTCTAGCGGGAGGGCCCACAATGAGCAGTTCTTC	CASRLSSGRAHNEQFF
NA	TRBJ1-1	NA	TRBV7-9	TGTGCCAGCAGCTTAGAAGGTGCGGGTGGCACTGAAGCTTTCTTT	CASSLEGAGGTEAFF
NA	TRBJ1-3	NA	TRBV7-9	TGTGCCAGCAGCCCATACCTGGGAGGGAACACCATATATTTT	CASSPYLGGNTIYF